The clone carrying this TCR beta chain occurred many times. One entry per CDR3 protein results from TCRdb running MiXCR on the 5' RACE reads. Seen here are about 160,000 distinct CDR3 sequences, roughly a third observed once, and the top ten hold approximately 12%. Trimming removed 8 bases from V and 2 bases from J, with 13 bases in between. This CDR3 contains 13 residues. The sample is drawn from a study of T-cell memory formation after mild COVID-19. V and J are TRBV12-3 or TRBV12-4 and TRBJ2-7; D might be TRBD2 (6 bases). The clonotype comes from an adult woman who had mild COVID-19 (a few samples of this study predate the infection). Cell type and time point are not known. Sample: PBMCs or a T cell subset sorted from them (not recorded which). CDR3 sequence: CASGGRRAYEQYF. Here the CDR3 DNA reads TGTGCCAGCGGCGGCAGGAGGGCCTACGAGCAGTACTTC.